The rows below give T cell receptor beta chains drawn from one sample of a study of T cells in Graves' hyperthyroidism and ophthalmopathy. TCRdb analysed the multiplex PCR reads with MiXCR anew, one entry per CDR3 protein. Found here are around 250,000 distinct CDR3 sequences, less than 15% of them singletons; the top ten hold approximately 12%. The material sequenced was blood. The receptors derive from a middle-aged woman with Graves' hyperthyroidism that later progressed to Graves' ophthalmopathy. The CDR3 runs from the conserved cysteine through the conserved F or W. The order of the fields is J gene, V gene, clone size, D gene, CDR3 DNA, CDR3 protein. A D gene is named only where the DNA matches it firmly. Only part of the rows carry a size: once, few, many, or a class if the clone is expanded.

TRBJ2-7 | TRBV5-1 | many | TRBD2 | TGCGCCAGCAGCTCCGGGACTAGCGGACCGGGGTACGAGCAGTACTTC | CASSSGTSGPGYEQYF
TRBJ1-5 | TRBV7-8 | many | . | TGTGCCAGCAGCTTAGGAGGGGGGGATCAGCCCCAGCATTTT | CASSLGGGDQPQHF
TRBJ2-7 | TRBV11-2 | many | . | TGTGCCAGCAGCTCTGTTCAGGGCAGCTCTCCCCACGAGCAGTACTTC | CASSSVQGSSPHEQYF
TRBJ1-1 | TRBV5-1 | many | . | TGCGCCAGCAGCTCAAAAGCCACAGGGTCGGTCACTGAAGCTTTCTTT | CASSSKATGSVTEAFF
TRBJ1-1 | TRBV13 | . | TRBD1 | TGTGCCAGCAGCTCCTGGACAGGGTTCGGGACTGAAGCTTTCTTT | CASSSWTGFGTEAFF
TRBJ2-7 | TRBV9 | few | . | TGTGCCAGCAGCGGGTCGACAGACTCCTACGAGCAGTACTTC | CASSGSTDSYEQYF
TRBJ1-1 | TRBV7-8 | many | . | TGTGCCAGCGGGACTCCCGGGGCGGGGCGGAACACTGAAGCTTTCTTT | CASGTPGAGRNTEAFF
TRBJ2-7 | TRBV4-1 | . | . | TGCGCCAGCAGCCAAGATATTGGGAGGGGGCGCGAGCAGTACTTC | CASSQDIGRGREQYF
TRBJ1-6 | TRBV11-2 | many | . | TGTGCCAGCAGCTTAGCTCTGGAAGGTTCACCCCTCCACTTT | CASSLALEGSPLHF
TRBJ1-3 | TRBV30 | many | . | TGTGCCTCCGCGGGACACAACTCTGGAAACACCATATATTTT | CASAGHNSGNTIYF
TRBJ2-1 | TRBV3-1 | . | TRBD2 | TGTGCCAGCAGGCCCACTAGCGGGAGCTACAATGAGCAGTTCTTC | CASRPTSGSYNEQFF
TRBJ1-1 | TRBV11-2 | many | . | TGTGCCAGCAGCTTAACAGGGTATCATACTGAAGCTTTCTTT | CASSLTGYHTEAFF
TRBJ2-2 | TRBV7-9 | many | . | TGTGCCAGCAGCTCCCAGGGGGGGCGAGACGGGGAGCTGTTTTTT | CASSSQGGRDGELFF
TRBJ2-2 | TRBV5-1 | many | TRBD2 | TGCGCCAGCAGCCGGACTAGCGGGACCACCGGGGAGCTGTTTTTT | CASSRTSGTTGELFF
TRBJ2-1 | TRBV6-6 | many | . | TGTGCCAGCAGTTACTCAGCGTTTTCTGGGGATGAGCAGTTCTTC | CASSYSAFSGDEQFF
TRBJ2-7 | TRBV28 | many | . | TGTGCCAGCAGTTTGTGGCCTAAGGTTTACGAGCAGTACTTC | CASSLWPKVYEQYF
TRBJ2-7 | TRBV29-1 | many | . | TGCAGCGTTGATGAGGGTGGGGGGCTGTACGAGCAGTACTTC | CSVDEGGGLYEQYF
TRBJ2-7 | TRBV6-5 | few | TRBD2 | TGTGCCAGCAGTTATTCGAGCGGGAGCTACGAGCAGTACTTC | CASSYSSGSYEQYF
TRBJ1-5 | TRBV28 | many | . | TGTGCCAGCAGTTTGACAGACGGCAATCAGCCCCAGCATTTT | CASSLTDGNQPQHF
TRBJ2-1 | TRBV5-1 | many | TRBD2 | TGCGCCAGCAGCCCGATTGGCGGCGGGAGGGCCTCGTTGAGCTACAATGAGCAGTTCTTC | CASSPIGGGRASLSYNEQFF
TRBJ1-1 | TRBV12-3/TRBV12-4 | many | TRBD1 | TGTGCCAGCAGTTTAGACAGGGGGTATATTGGCACTGAAGCTTTCTTT | CASSLDRGYIGTEAFF
TRBJ2-5 | TRBV28 | many | . | TGTGCCAGCAGTTTGGCCGGACGGCCCCAAGAGACCCAGTACTTC | CASSLAGRPQETQYF
TRBJ1-2 | TRBV11-2 | . | . | TGTGCCAGCAGCTGGGACCCCGTTCCCAGCTATGGCTACACCTTC | CASSWDPVPSYGYTF
TRBJ2-7 | TRBV5-1 | many | . | TGCGCCAGCAGACTCGATCATGGGGGCGAGCAGTACTTC | CASRLDHGGEQYF
TRBJ2-5 | TRBV20-1 | few | . | TGCAGTGCCGGTTTCGGGGGAGAGACCCAGTACTTC | CSAGFGGETQYF
TRBJ2-5 | TRBV4-1 | many | . | TGCGCCAGCAGCCAGAACCAACAAGAGACCCAGTACTTC | CASSQNQQETQYF
TRBJ2-7 | TRBV5-8 | . | . | TGTGCCAGCAGCTTACGGGACATTATCCACGAGCAGTACTTC | CASSLRDIIHEQYF
TRBJ2-4 | TRBV12-3/TRBV12-4 | many | . | TGTGCCAGCAGTCACCTAGGGGCTAATAACATTCAGTACTTC | CASSHLGANNIQYF
TRBJ2-7 | TRBV6-1 | many | . | TGTGCCAGCAGGAGGATACCGGGCCCCAGTGCCCACGAGCAGTACTTC | CASRRIPGPSAHEQYF
TRBJ2-2 | TRBV27 | many | TRBD1 | TGTGCCAGCAGTTTTAACAGGGGATTCGCCGGGGAGCTGTTTTTT | CASSFNRGFAGELFF
TRBJ1-1 | TRBV19 | many | . | TGTGCCAGTAGCCGCTCGGTGGCCAGGGAGTGGGACACTGAAGCTTTCTTT | CASSRSVAREWDTEAFF
TRBJ2-1 | TRBV11-1 | many | . | TGTGCCAGCGGCAAAGCCGCCTACAATGAGCAGTTCTTC | CASGKAAYNEQFF
TRBJ1-5 | TRBV7-2 | . | . | TGTGCCAGCAGCTTAGGAGGGTACGACAATCAGCCCCAGCATTTT | CASSLGGYDNQPQHF
TRBJ2-3 | TRBV20-1 | many | . | TGCAGTGCAATCAAGACCACAGATACGCAGTATTTT | CSAIKTTDTQYF
TRBJ2-6 | TRBV4-1 | . | TRBD1 | TGCGCCAGCAGACCAGGACAGGAGAACAACGTCCTGACTTTC | CASRPGQENNVLTF
TRBJ2-7 | TRBV28 | many | TRBD2 | TGTGCCAGCAGTTTTTTTTTTCAAGCGGGGGCCTACGAGCAGTACTTC | CASSFFFQAGAYEQYF
TRBJ1-6 | TRBV7-3 | . | . | TGTGCCAGCAGCTTAGATTCGGGACGAAATTCACCCCTCCACTTT | CASSLDSGRNSPLHF
TRBJ2-5 | TRBV5-1 | . | TRBD1 | TGCGCCAGCAGTAAAGGGGACAGGTCGTACCAAGAGACCCAGTACTTC | CASSKGDRSYQETQYF
TRBJ2-7 | TRBV11-2 | . | TRBD2 | TGTGCCAGCAGCTTAACACTAGCGTCGAGCTCATACGAGCAGTACTTC | CASSLTLASSSYEQYF
TRBJ2-7 | TRBV4-1 | . | . | TGCGCCAGCAGCCCGGTCGGGATAGGGGGAACCTACGAGCAGTACTTC | CASSPVGIGGTYEQYF
TRBJ1-4 | TRBV19 | few | TRBD1 | TGTGCCAGTAGTATCGGACAGGGAAGGAGGATTGAAAAACTGTTTTTT | CASSIGQGRRIEKLFF
TRBJ2-1 | TRBV20-1 | few | . | TGCAGTGCTAGACTATTTATGGCTAGCGCTTACAATGAGCAGTTCTTC | CSARLFMASAYNEQFF
TRBJ1-1 | TRBV5-1 | . | TRBD1 | TGCGCCAGCAGCTTGGAGGGACAGGGAAGGTCTGAAGCTTTCTTT | CASSLEGQGRSEAFF
TRBJ1-6 | TRBV2 | many | TRBD1 | TGTGCCAGCCTCCGGGACAGGGATGATTCACCCCTCCACTTT | CASLRDRDDSPLHF
TRBJ2-2 | TRBV7-6 | many | . | TGTGCCAGCAGCTTTCAACAGATGAACACCGGGGAGCTGTTTTTT | CASSFQQMNTGELFF
TRBJ2-5 | TRBV7-8 | many | TRBD1 | TGTGCCAGCAGCGGTAGGGACAGCTTAGGTGATAGGGAGACCCAGTACTTC | CASSGRDSLGDRETQYF
TRBJ2-6 | TRBV20-1 | . | . | TGCAGTGCTAGTAGCGCCTCTGGGGCCAACGTCCTGACTTTC | CSASSASGANVLTF
TRBJ2-7 | TRBV2 | many | . | TGTGCCAGCAGTGATTTGGTCGATCCCAGCTCCTACGAGCAGTACTTC | CASSDLVDPSSYEQYF
TRBJ2-7 | TRBV4-1 | few | TRBD2 | TGCGCCAGCAGCCAAGACCGCGGGAGGTCGCGCGGGCAGTACTTC | CASSQDRGRSRGQYF
TRBJ2-1 | TRBV18 | many | TRBD2 | TGTGCCACCCGAGCACAGGGATATGGTAGCGGGAGTGAGGATGAGCAGTTCTTC | CATRAQGYGSGSEDEQFF
TRBJ1-2 | TRBV6-1 | many | . | TGTGCCAGCACCCCCCGGACTAACTATGGCTACACCTTC | CASTPRTNYGYTF
TRBJ2-3 | TRBV6-5 | many | TRBD2 | TGTGCCAGCAGTTACTCCGCGGGAGACCTCACAGATACGCAGTATTTT | CASSYSAGDLTDTQYF
TRBJ2-1 | TRBV28 | many | TRBD2 | TGTGCCAGCAGTTTCTCCACTAGCGGCTCCTACAATGAGCAGTTCTTC | CASSFSTSGSYNEQFF
TRBJ2-5 | TRBV18 | many | . | TGTGCCAGCTCACCGGGACTCCTCCTTGAGACCCAGTACTTC | CASSPGLLLETQYF